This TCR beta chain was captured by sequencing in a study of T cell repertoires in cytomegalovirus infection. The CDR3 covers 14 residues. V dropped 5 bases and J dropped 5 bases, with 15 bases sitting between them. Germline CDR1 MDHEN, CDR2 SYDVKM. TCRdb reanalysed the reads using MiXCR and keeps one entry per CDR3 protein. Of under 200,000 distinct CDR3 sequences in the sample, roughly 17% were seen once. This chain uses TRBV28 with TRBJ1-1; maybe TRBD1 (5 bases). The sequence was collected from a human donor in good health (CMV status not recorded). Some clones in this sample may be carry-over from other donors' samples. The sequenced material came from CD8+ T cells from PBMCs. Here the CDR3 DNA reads TGTGCCAGCAGTAGTGTCAGGGTGAGGACTGAAGCTTTCTTT. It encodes CASSSVRVRTEAFF.